The 5 T cell receptor beta chains below all came from one sample that was sequenced in a study of metastatic and nonmetastatic thyroid tumors. TCRdb reprocessed the PCR reads using MiXCR. The profile shows about 53,000 clones, roughly 20% of them singletons. All patients reached thyroid surgery having received no treatment beforehand. The specimen sequenced was blood. Every receptor here comes from a female donor with papillary thyroid cancer or a benign thyroid nodule (not recorded which). Some clones in this sample may be carry-over from other donors' samples.

The sample holds many counts of this clone. The V and J genes are TRBV28 and TRBJ1-2, with 8 bases aligning to TRBD1. CDR1 and CDR2 (germline): MDHEN, SYDVKM. After removal of 5 bases from V and 8 bases from J, the junction contained 16 bases not matched to a gene. CDR3 length equals 16 residues. The CDR3: CASSPDRVARWGGYTF. The CDR3 DNA follows: TGTGCCAGCAGTCCGGACAGGGTGGCACGATGGGGCGGCTACACCTTC.

This clone appeared many times. V gene TRBV7-9 combines with J gene TRBJ2-5, with 9 nucleotides matching TRBD1. The CDR3 has 17 amino acids. The V and J ends lost 5 bases and 2 bases, in that order; junction bases with no gene match: 12. CDR1 and CDR2 (germline): SEHNR, FQNEAQ (reference sequence). The CDR3 sequence: CASSTPAGTGSQETQYF. The CDR3 DNA is TGTGCCAGCAGCACTCCCGCGGGGACAGGGAGTCAAGAGACCCAGTACTTC.

This clone was picked up many times. V is TRBV18 and J is TRBJ1-4, with D unresolved. Germline V gene data show CDR1 as KGHSH and CDR2 as LQKENI. The CDR3 consists of 14 residues. Trimming pared 0 bases from V and 7 bases from J, leaving 9 bases between. The CDR3 DNA reads as TGTGCCAGCTCACCACCGGGTGAAGGTGAAAAACTGTTTTTT. This translates into CASSPPGEGEKLFF.

The chain uses TRBV20-1 and TRBJ2-3; TRBD2 aligns across 8 bases. The CDR3 totals 13 residues. Per the germline V gene, CDR1 is DFQATT and CDR2 is SNEGSKA (reference sequence). Trimming at V came to 3 bases and at J to 6 bases, leaving 5 bases not matched to a gene. This CDR3 reads CSASGRAADTQYF. Written as DNA, the CDR3 is TGCAGTGCTAGCGGGAGGGCCGCCGATACGCAGTATTTT.

This clone has ten or more counts. The gene calls are TRBV3-1 and TRBJ2-2; D is unresolved. The CDR3 sequence is 12 residues long. V lost 1 base and J lost 8, with 5 bases in between. CDR1 LGHDT and CDR2 YNNKEL come from the germline V gene (reference sequence). In DNA form, the CDR3 reads TGTGCCAGCAGCCAAGGACGAGGGGAGCTGTTTTTT. Its protein product is CASSQGRGELFF.